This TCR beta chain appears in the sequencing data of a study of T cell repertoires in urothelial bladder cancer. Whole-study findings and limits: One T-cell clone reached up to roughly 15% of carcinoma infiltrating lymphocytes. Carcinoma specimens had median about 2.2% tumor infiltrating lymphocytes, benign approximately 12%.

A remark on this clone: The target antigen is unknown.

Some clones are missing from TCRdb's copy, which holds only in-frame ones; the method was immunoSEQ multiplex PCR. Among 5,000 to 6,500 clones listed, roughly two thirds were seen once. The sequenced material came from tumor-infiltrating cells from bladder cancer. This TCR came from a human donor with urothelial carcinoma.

This CDR3 reads CASITGDDSNQPQHF. CDR3 DNA: TGTGCCAGCATTACAGGGGACGATAGCAATCAGCCCCAGCATTTT. The gene calls are TRBV6-6 and TRBJ1-5; 7 bases line up with TRBD1. Germline assignment: CDR1 MNHNY and CDR2 SVGAGI (reference sequence). Trimming removed 7 bases from V and 0 bases from J; junction bases left unmatched: 6. The CDR3 is 15 amino acids.